This T cell receptor (beta chain) was identified during a study of blood T cell repertoires in COVID-19. Produced via immunoSEQ multiplex PCR; TCRdb's table is partial and in-frame only. Here the sample spans 55,000 to 65,000 clones, 90% to 95% being singletons. Germline V gives CDR1 KGHDR, CDR2 SFDVKD. Trimming cost V 2 bases and J 3 bases, with 12 bases left between them. The CDR3 is made up of 16 amino acids. This TCR came from a human donor in a cohort sampled during active COVID-19. The sample taken for sequencing was peripheral blood. V gene TRBV24-1 combines with J gene TRBJ2-2, with D possibly TRBD1 on 6 matching bases. CDR3 DNA: TGTGCCACCAGTGATTCGGCGGCAGGGGACACCGGGGAGCTGTTTTTT. Translation: CATSDSAAGDTGELFF.